The 28 T cell receptor beta chains presented below share a single source sample, sequenced in a study of cytomegalovirus exposure and HLA in healthy donors. PCR amplification relied on 60 Vbeta primers (plus 13 Jbeta primers). The data were produced by immunoSEQ multiplex PCR, yet TCRdb's version contains in-frame clones alone and is incomplete. Altogether around 200,000 clones are present, 60% to 80% being singletons, with the ten largest covering 1.5% to 2%. The sequenced sample was PBMCs. The receptor source for this set is a woman under 30 in good health and CMV-seronegative.

This chain links TRBV5-5 with TRBJ1-5; TRBD1 matches 7 bases. This CDR3 has 15 amino acids. With 4 bases clipped from V and 9 bases from J, the junction kept 13 bases outside the gene matches. Germline CDR1 SGHKS, CDR2 YYEKEE (reference sequence). CDR3 DNA sequence: TGTGCCAGCAGCGAGCGACAGGGCCTTATTTCGCCCCAGCATTTT. This sequence encodes CASSERQGLISPQHF.

In its sample, this clone was seen once. The gene calls are TRBV5-6 and TRBJ2-3; weak D call: TRBD2 (6 bases). Germline V gene data show CDR1 as SGHDT and CDR2 as YYEEEE. V lost 4 bases and J 3 bases, leaving 18 bases between the germline ends. This CDR3 is built from 16 residues. The CDR3 DNA follows: TGTGCCAGCAGCAACGGCCGGGAGAGATGGACAGATACGCAGTATTTT. Translating gives CASSNGRERWTDTQYF.

This chain joins TRBV7-8 and TRBJ1-1; no definite D call. The CDR3 contains 13 residues. The germline V gene encodes CDR1 SGHVS and CDR2 FQNEAQ. V was clipped by 5 bases and J by 1 base, with 8 bases between them. The CDR3 is CASSRGRNTEAFF. The CDR3 bases are TGTGCCAGCAGCCGAGGGAGGAACACTGAAGCTTTCTTT.

This chain connects TRBV29-1 to TRBJ2-5, with 9 bases lining up with TRBD2. J gave up 4 bases and V 6 bases, and 21 bases lay outside the gene matches. The CDR3 has 18 amino acids. From germline, CDR1 is SQVTM and CDR2 ANQGSEA. CDR3 coding DNA: TGCAGCGTACCCCCTCTGTTAGCGGGAGAGTTGGGGGGAGAGACCCAGTACTTC. This encodes CSVPPLLAGELGGETQYF.

V gene TRBV28 combines with J gene TRBJ2-2; 8 nucleotides match TRBD1. J was trimmed by 6 bases and V by 5 bases; bases with no gene match: 5. CDR1 is MDHEN, CDR2 SYDVKM, per germline. The CDR3 is made up of 14 amino acids. In nucleotides, the CDR3 is TGTGCCAGCAGTCCGCCGGACAGGGCCGGGGAGCTGTTTTTT. Amino acids: CASSPPDRAGELFF.

Only a few counts were recorded for this clone. This sequence joins TRBV7-3 and TRBJ2-3; 12 nucleotides align to TRBD2. The CDR3 contains 14 residues. From germline, CDR1 is SGHTA and CDR2 FQGTGA. V lost 5 bases and J lost 3; bases outside the gene matches: 0. In DNA, the CDR3 is TGTGCCAGCAGCCTAGCGGGGGGGACAGATACGCAGTATTTT. Translating gives CASSLAGGTDTQYF.

On this clone itself: A read error may account for a junction end that differs from germline. The chain uses TRBV7-3 and TRBJ2-3, with 7 bases aligning to TRBD1. This CDR3 comprises 15 residues. CDR1 and CDR2 (germline): SGHTA, FQGTGA. The chain's CDR3 is CSSSQEGQVTDTQYF. CDR3 DNA sequence: TGTTCCAGCAGCCAGGAAGGACAGGTAACAGATACGCAGTATTTT.

This chain links TRBV11-2 with TRBJ1-1, with D possibly matching TRBD1 (5 bases). Trimming shortened V by 3 bases and J by 7 bases, and 12 bases separated the two germline ends. This CDR3 is built from 13 residues. The germline CDR1 and CDR2 sequences are SGHAT and FQNNGV. CDR3 amino acids: CASSLGRANEAFF. The CDR3 nucleotides read TGTGCCAGCAGCTTGGGCAGGGCCAATGAAGCTTTCTTT. Complete variable domain (other parts from reference TRBV11-2 and TRBJ1-1): EAGVAQSPRYKIIEKRQSVAFWCNPISGHATLYWYQQILGQGPKLLIQFQNNGVVDDSQLPKDRFSAERLKGVDSTLKIQPAKLEDSAVYLCASSLGRANEAFFGQGTRLTVV.

The chain joins TRBV2 to TRBJ1-5; maybe TRBD1 (6 bases). With 6 bases removed from V and 0 bases from J, the gap between germline ends came to 15 bases. CDR1 and CDR2 (germline): SNHLY, FYNNEI. The CDR3 extends over 16 amino acids. DNA of the CDR3: TGTGCCAGCAGGCGACAGGCCTCTAATAGCAATCAGCCCCAGCATTTT. It yields the protein CASRRQASNSNQPQHF.

The rearrangement uses TRBV6-5 and TRBJ2-3; 8 bases map to TRBD2. The CDR3 runs 14 residues. J gave up 7 bases and V 5 bases, and 8 bases lay outside the gene matches. Germline V gives CDR1 MNHEY, CDR2 SVGAGI. The CDR3 DNA follows: TGTGCCAGCAGTGGTACGGGACTAGTGTATACGCAGTATTTT. Translating gives CASSGTGLVYTQYF.

Comments on this clone: One end of the junction varies from germline; a read error may be responsible. The rearrangement joins TRBV7-7 to TRBJ2-7, with a weak D call TRBD2 (6 bases). The CDR3 extends over 16 amino acids. Germline CDR1 SSHAT, CDR2 FNYEAQ (reference sequence). CDR3 sequence reads: CASSPGVGRGTYEQYF. In nucleotides, the CDR3 is TGTGCTAGCAGCCCCGGCGTAGGGCGGGGAACCTACGAGCAGTACTTC.

The chain carries TRBV7-9 and TRBJ1-4, with 8 nucleotides matching TRBD1. CDR3 length: 14 residues. Germline V gene sequence: CDR1 SEHNR, CDR2 FQNEAQ (reference sequence). The V segment lost 3 bases and the J segment 7 bases; nucleotides outside the gene matches: 4. CDR3 region: CASSFGQGVEKLFF. The CDR3 coding sequence is TGTGCCAGCAGCTTTGGACAGGGAGTTGAAAAACTGTTTTTT.

The chain couples TRBV5-1 to TRBJ2-7; TRBD1 matches at 7 bases. CDR1 is SGHRS and CDR2 is YFSETQ in the germline V gene. The CDR3 runs 16 residues. Trimming at V came to 2 bases and at J to 1 base, leaving 9 bases not matched to a gene. The CDR3 sequence: CASSLRTGTESYEQYF. The DNA for the CDR3 is TGCGCCAGCAGCTTACGCACCGGGACAGAATCCTACGAGCAGTACTTC. The full variable domain, with the rest looked up from reference TRBV5-1 and TRBJ2-7, is KAGVTQTPRYLIKTRGQQVTLSCSPISGHRSVSWYQQTPGQGLQFLFEYFSETQRNKGNFPGRFSGRQFSNSRSEMNVSTLELGDSALYLCASSLRTGTESYEQYFGPGTRLTVT.

The chain carries TRBV28 and TRBJ1-4; tentative D call: TRBD1 (5 bases). CDR3 size: 16 residues. V shed 10 bases and J shed 0 bases, with 18 bases lying between them. CDR1 is MDHEN, CDR2 SYDVKM, per germline. This CDR3 is CAIEPPGGATNEKLFF. Here the CDR3 DNA reads TGTGCCATCGAACCCCCGGGGGGTGCAACTAATGAAAAACTGTTTTTT.

This clone appeared a few times. This chain uses TRBV28 with TRBJ2-7; 8 bases fit TRBD1. The CDR3 sequence is 15 residues long. V shed 6 bases and J 3 bases; nucleotides not matched to a gene: 10. Germline loops: CDR1 MDHEN, CDR2 SYDVKM. CDR3 protein: CASSRTGNDFYEQYF. As DNA, the CDR3 is TGTGCCAGCAGCCGGACAGGGAACGACTTCTACGAGCAGTACTTC.

This chain uses TRBV9 with TRBJ2-2; D uncertain. The CDR3 spans 12 residues. CDR1 is SGDLS, CDR2 YYNGEE, per germline. V lost 0 bases, J lost 8 bases, and 5 bases lay in between. The CDR3 coding sequence is TGTGCCAGCAGCGTAGTTTCAGGGGAGCTGTTTTTT. Residues: CASSVVSGELFF.

The V gene is TRBV5-1, the J gene TRBJ2-7; 11 bases agree with TRBD2. Germline-derived CDR1 and CDR2 are SGHRS and YFSETQ. Trimming at V came to 1 base and at J to 2 bases, leaving 2 bases not matched to a gene. The CDR3 totals 15 residues. The CDR3 coding sequence is TGCGCCAGCAGCTTGTTGACTAGCGGGACCTACGAGCAGTACTTC. This translates into CASSLLTSGTYEQYF.

The chain links TRBV5-4 to TRBJ2-7, with D possibly being TRBD1 (5 bases). This CDR3 has 14 amino acids. The germline gives CDR1 SGHNT, CDR2 YYREEE (reference sequence). The V and J ends lost 2 bases and 5 bases respectively, with 14 bases between them. For the CDR3, the DNA is TGTGCCAGCAGCTTATACAGGAAAGAGGACGAGCAGTACTTC. This gives the protein CASSLYRKEDEQYF.

This sequence joins TRBV9 and TRBJ2-1; D is unclear. Trimming took off 3 bases at V and 8 bases at J, with 18 bases between the two ends. Looked up from germline, CDR1 is SGDLS and CDR2 is YYNGEE. The CDR3 runs 15 residues. Here the CDR3 DNA reads TGTGCCAGCAGCGGAGACATCCTCTACCCCCATGAGCAGTTCTTC. Its translation: CASSGDILYPHEQFF. Filled out from reference TRBV9 and TRBJ2-1, the complete variable domain reads DSGVTQTPKHLITATGQRVTLRCSPRSGDLSVYWYQQSLDQGLQFLIQYYNGEERAKGNILERFSAQQFPDLHSELNLSSLELGDSALYFCASSGDILYPHEQFFGPGTRLTVL.

This chain uses TRBV27 with TRBJ1-5; tentative D call: TRBD1 (6 bases). The CDR3 has 14 amino acids. Germline V gene lookup returns CDR1 MNHEY and CDR2 SMNVEV (reference sequence). The V gene lost 6 bases and the J gene lost 7 bases, with 16 bases spanning the gap. The CDR3 loop reads CASSTTGLRQPQHF. CDR3 nucleotide sequence: TGTGCCAGCAGCACCACAGGGCTAAGGCAGCCCCAGCATTTT.

The chain uses TRBV14 and TRBJ1-2; D not resolved. Trimming took off 1 base at V and 4 bases at J, with 7 bases between the two ends. Germline values: CDR1 SGHDN, CDR2 FVKESK. The CDR3 extends over 13 amino acids. In nucleotides, the CDR3 is TGTGCCAGCAGCCAAGGCCAGATCTATGGCTACACCTTC. This encodes CASSQGQIYGYTF.

This clone has just one count. The V gene is TRBV6-5, the J gene TRBJ2-1, with D possibly being TRBD2 (5 bases). Germline V gene data show CDR1 as MNHEY and CDR2 as SVGAGI. This CDR3 region has 14 residues. The ends were cut back, 2 bases at V and 0 bases at J, with 5 bases in the middle. In nucleotides, the CDR3 is TGTGCCAGCAGTTACGAGGGCTCCTACAATGAGCAGTTCTTC. It translates to CASSYEGSYNEQFF.

The sample holds a few counts of this clone. The rearrangement links TRBV6-4 to TRBJ2-3; 9 bases map to TRBD2. The V gene end was trimmed by 4 bases and the J gene end by 4 bases; junction bases not matched to a gene: 6. The CDR3 runs 15 residues. The germline CDR1 and CDR2 sequences are MRHNA and SNTAGT. CDR3 in DNA: TGTGCCAGCAGTGCCACGCGGGGGGGCTCAGATACGCAGTATTTT. Encoded protein: CASSATRGGSDTQYF.

The chain recombines TRBV6-1 with TRBJ1-5; D gene unclear. The CDR3 totals 13 residues. V lost 5 bases, J lost 4 bases, and 9 bases lay in between. Germline V CDR1 and CDR2: MNHNS, SASEGT. CDR3 nucleotides: TGTGCCAGCAGTTATATCCCTAATCAGCCCCAGCATTTT. This encodes CASSYIPNQPQHF.

The chain uses TRBV29-1 and TRBJ2-3; 8 nucleotides align to TRBD2. CDR3 size: 13 residues. The J segment lost 5 bases and the V segment lost 6 bases, leaving 7 bases of the junction unmatched. CDR1 is SQVTM and CDR2 is ANQGSEA in the germline V gene. CDR3 in amino acids: CSVAGVVGDTQYF. The CDR3 coding sequence is TGCAGCGTAGCGGGGGTAGTGGGAGATACGCAGTATTTT.

The chain is built from TRBV7-6 and TRBJ2-1; 7 positions match TRBD1. This CDR3 spans 14 amino acids. From germline, CDR1 is SGHVS and CDR2 FNYEAQ. V shed 6 bases, J shed 3 bases, and the junction held 5 bases outside the gene matches. The CDR3 loop reads CASSRDRIYNEQFF. Here the CDR3 DNA reads TGTGCCAGCAGTCGGGACAGAATCTACAATGAGCAGTTCTTC. The entire variable domain, with the rest obtained from reference TRBV7-6 and TRBJ2-1, is as follows: GAGVSQSPRYKVTKRGQDVALRCDPISGHVSLYWYRQALGQGPEFLTYFNYEAQQDKSGLPNDRFSAERPEGSISTLTIQRTEQRDSAMYRCASSRDRIYNEQFFGPGTRLTVL.

The chain joins TRBV6-6 to TRBJ2-6; unclear D gene. V was pared by 2 bases and J by 2 bases, with 10 bases between. This CDR3 contains 16 residues. CDR1 is MNHNY, CDR2 SVGAGI, per germline (reference sequence). The CDR3 coding sequence is TGTGCCAGCAGTTACCCCGCGGCTCCTGGGGCCAACGTCCTGACTTTC. Residues: CASSYPAAPGANVLTF.

The chain employs TRBV5-4 and TRBJ2-1; 8 bases are shared with TRBD1. V trimming: 3 bases; J trimming: 6 bases; junction bases outside the gene matches: 5. This CDR3 spans 14 amino acids. The germline V gene has CDR1 SGHNT and CDR2 YYREEE (reference sequence). The CDR3 DNA is TGTGCCAGCAGCTGGACAGGGAGGTTCAATGAGCAGTTCTTC. Amino acids: CASSWTGRFNEQFF. Full variable domain (remainder filled in from reference TRBV5-4 and TRBJ2-1): ETGVTQSPTHLIKTRGQQVTLRCSSQSGHNTVSWYQQALGQGPQFIFQYYREEENGRGNFPPRFSGLQFPNYSSELNVNALELDDSALYLCASSWTGRFNEQFFGPGTRLTVL.